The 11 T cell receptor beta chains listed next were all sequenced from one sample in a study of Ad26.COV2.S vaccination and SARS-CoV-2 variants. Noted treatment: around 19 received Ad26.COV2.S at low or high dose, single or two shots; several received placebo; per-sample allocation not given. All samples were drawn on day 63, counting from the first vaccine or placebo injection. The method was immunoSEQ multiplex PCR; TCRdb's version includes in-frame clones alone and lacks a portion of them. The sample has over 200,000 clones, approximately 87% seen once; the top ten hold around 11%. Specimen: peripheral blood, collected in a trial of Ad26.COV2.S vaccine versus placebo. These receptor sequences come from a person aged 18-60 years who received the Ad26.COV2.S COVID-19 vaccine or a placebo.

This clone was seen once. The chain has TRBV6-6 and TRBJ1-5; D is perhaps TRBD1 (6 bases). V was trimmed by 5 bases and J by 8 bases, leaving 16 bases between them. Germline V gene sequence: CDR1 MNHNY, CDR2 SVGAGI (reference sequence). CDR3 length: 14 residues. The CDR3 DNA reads TGTGCCAGCAGTACGACAGGCATGGAGAAGCCCCAGCATTTT. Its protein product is CASSTTGMEKPQHF.

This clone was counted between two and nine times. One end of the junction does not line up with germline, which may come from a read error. CDR3 loop: CASSLGANSPDTQYF. The CDR3 coding sequence is TGTGCTAGCAGCTTAGGAGCTAACAGCCCAGATACGCAGTATTTT. The chain uses TRBV7-7 and TRBJ2-3; D not resolved. CDR1 is SSHAT and CDR2 is FNYEAQ in the germline V gene (reference sequence). The CDR3 runs 15 residues.

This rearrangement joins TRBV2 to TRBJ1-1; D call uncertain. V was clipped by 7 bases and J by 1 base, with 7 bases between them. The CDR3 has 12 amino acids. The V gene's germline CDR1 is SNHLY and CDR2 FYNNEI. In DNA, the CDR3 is TGTGCCAGCACTCCATGGAACACTGAAGCTTTCTTT. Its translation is CASTPWNTEAFF.

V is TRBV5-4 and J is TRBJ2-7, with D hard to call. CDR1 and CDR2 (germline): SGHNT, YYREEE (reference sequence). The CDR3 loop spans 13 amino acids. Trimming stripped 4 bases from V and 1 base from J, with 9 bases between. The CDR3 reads CASSLGRSYEQYF. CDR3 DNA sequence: TGTGCCAGCAGCCTCGGACGGTCCTACGAGCAGTACTTC.

CDR3 nucleotide sequence: TGTGCCAGCAGCCAAGCGGACAGGGCTAATTCACCCCTCCACTTT. Its protein product is CASSQADRANSPLHF. The chain is built from TRBV3-1 (or the pseudogene TRBV3-2) and TRBJ1-6, with TRBD1 matching over 8 bases. CDR1 and CDR2 from the germline V gene are LGHDT and YNNKEL (reference sequence). The junction had 2 bases not matched to a gene; V was cut back by 1 base and J by 6 bases. CDR3 length: 15 residues.

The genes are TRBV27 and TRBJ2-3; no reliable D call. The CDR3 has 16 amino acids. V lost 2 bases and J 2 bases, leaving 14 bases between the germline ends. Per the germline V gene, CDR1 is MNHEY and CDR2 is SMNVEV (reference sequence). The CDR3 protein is CASSLVGFSPTDTQYF. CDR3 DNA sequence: TGTGCCAGCAGTTTAGTTGGGTTCTCCCCCACAGATACGCAGTATTTT.

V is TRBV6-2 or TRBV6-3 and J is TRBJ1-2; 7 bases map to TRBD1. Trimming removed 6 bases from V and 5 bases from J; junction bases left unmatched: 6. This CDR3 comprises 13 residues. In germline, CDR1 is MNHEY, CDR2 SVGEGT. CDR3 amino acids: CASSLDREYGYTF. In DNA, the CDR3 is TGTGCCAGCAGCTTAGACAGGGAGTATGGCTACACCTTC.

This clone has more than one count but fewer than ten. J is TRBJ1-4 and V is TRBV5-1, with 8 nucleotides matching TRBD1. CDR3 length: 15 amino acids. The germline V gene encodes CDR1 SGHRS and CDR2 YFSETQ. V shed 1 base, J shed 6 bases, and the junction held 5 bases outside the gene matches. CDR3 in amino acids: CASSLLDRGYEKLFF. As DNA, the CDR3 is TGCGCCAGCAGCTTGCTAGACAGGGGATATGAAAAACTGTTTTTT.

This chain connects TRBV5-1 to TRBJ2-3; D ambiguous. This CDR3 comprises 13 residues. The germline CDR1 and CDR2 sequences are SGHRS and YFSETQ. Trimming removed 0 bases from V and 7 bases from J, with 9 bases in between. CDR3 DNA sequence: TGCGCCAGCAGCTTGGATCGGAAGCATACGCAGTATTTT. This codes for CASSLDRKHTQYF.

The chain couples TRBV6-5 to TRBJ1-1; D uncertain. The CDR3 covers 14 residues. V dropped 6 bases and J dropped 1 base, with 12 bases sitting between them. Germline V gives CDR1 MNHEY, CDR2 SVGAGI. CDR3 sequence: CASSPRHRNTEAFF. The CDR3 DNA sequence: TGTGCCAGCAGCCCACGCCATAGGAACACTGAAGCTTTCTTT.

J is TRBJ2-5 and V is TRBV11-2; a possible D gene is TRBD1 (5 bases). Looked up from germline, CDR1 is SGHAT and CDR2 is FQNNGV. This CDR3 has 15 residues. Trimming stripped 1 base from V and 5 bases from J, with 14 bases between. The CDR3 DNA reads TGTGCCAGCAGCTTAGGGAGTGGGGCGAGGGAGACCCAGTACTTC. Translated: CASSLGSGARETQYF.